This T cell receptor (beta chain) was captured by sequencing in a study of T cells expressing NK-cell markers (dated by TCRdb to the early 2020s). The study in broad terms: Three sorted T-cell subsets (CD3+CD56+NKG2C+, CD3+CD56+NKG2C- and CD3+CD56-NKG2C+) from 7 to 9 donors had their TCR beta-chain repertoires profiled. Among the eight sequenced donors, seven were HCMV-seropositive and one was HCMV-seronegative. The study sequenced eight donors, all healthy volunteers chosen at random: three men and five women. Illumina HiSeq 2000/2500, MiSeq or NextSeq was used to sequence libraries as 2 x 150 bp reads.

Sequencing relied on an Illumina HiSeq 2000. The TCR beta cDNA libraries were made using 5'RACE template switching, a step that added both a universal primer site and unique molecular identifiers. cDNA synthesis was primed from the TCR beta constant segment, followed by two successive PCR amplification steps. The paper's data handling went like this. MIGEC was used to demultiplex reads and group the reads by UMI, and MiTCR was used to assemble and quantify clonotypes. Only TCR cDNA sequences supported by at least two reads were kept to exclude erroneous sequences. The tcR package was used for downstream repertoire analysis, with clonotypes matched between fractions based on CDR3 nucleotide sequence plus V segment. Antigen specificity was annotated against VDJdb with VDJmatch, allowing one amino acid substitution in CDR3. Based on TCRdb reprocessing of the reads, there is one entry per CDR3 protein sequence, and DNA is missing. TCRdb, rather than the study authors, made the V and J calls. This sample's records show under 200,000 distinct CDR3 sequences. The ten largest clonotypes hold 15% to 20% of the sample.

CDR1 and CDR2 are read off the germline V gene as KGHSH and LQKENI. From cysteine to phenylalanine, the CDR3 is 14 amino acids long. A DNA sequence was not provided. Concerning this clonotype: This clone's antigen is unknown.

On the study overall, not on this receptor specifically: Whether the expanded NKG2C-expressing T cell clones were specific for HCMV antigens was left unclear. Those dominant clonotypes were again the most abundant among CD3+CD56-NKG2C+ cells in a handful of donors, at roughly 25-65%. In roughly six donors, the dominant CD3+CD56+NKG2C+ clonotypes were among the top 10 CD8+ clonotypes and accounted for roughly 1.0-8% of CD8+ T cells.

HCMV-specific IgG was detected in serum with a commercial ELISA kit to determine HCMV serostatus. Peripheral blood mononuclear cells were isolated from blood by Ficoll density gradient centrifugation. The receptor comes from a woman between 18 and 70 years old in good health. The sequence is built from TRBV18 and TRBJ1-1. Sequenced sample: blood T cells: a sorted CD56 or NKG2C T cell subset, CD4+ or CD8+ T cells, or bulk PBMC T cells (not recorded which). The CDR3 protein: CASSPEEIVTEAFF.